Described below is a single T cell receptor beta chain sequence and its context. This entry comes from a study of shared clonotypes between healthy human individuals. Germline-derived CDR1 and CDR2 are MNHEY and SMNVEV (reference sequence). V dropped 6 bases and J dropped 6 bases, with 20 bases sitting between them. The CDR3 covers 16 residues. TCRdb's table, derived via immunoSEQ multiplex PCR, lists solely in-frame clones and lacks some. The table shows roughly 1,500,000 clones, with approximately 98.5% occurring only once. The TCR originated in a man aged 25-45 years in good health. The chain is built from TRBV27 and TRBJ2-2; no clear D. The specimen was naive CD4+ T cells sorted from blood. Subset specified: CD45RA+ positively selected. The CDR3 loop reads CASRPPFGRPAGELFF. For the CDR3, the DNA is TGTGCCAGCAGACCCCCTTTTGGACGTCCGGCCGGGGAGCTGTTTTTT.